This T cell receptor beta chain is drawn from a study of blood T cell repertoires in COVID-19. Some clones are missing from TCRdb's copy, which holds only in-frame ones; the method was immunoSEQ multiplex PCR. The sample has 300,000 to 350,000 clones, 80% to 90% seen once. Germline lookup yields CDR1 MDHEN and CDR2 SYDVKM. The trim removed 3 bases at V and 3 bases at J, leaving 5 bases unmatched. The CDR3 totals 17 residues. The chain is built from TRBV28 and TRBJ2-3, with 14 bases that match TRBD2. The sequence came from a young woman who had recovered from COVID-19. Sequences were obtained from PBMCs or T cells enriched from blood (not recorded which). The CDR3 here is CASSFLRTSGRTDTQYF. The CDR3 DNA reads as TGTGCCAGCAGTTTCCTCCGGACTAGCGGGAGGACAGATACGCAGTATTTT.